This T cell receptor beta chain was retrieved from a study of OX40 agonist ivuxolimab in advanced cancers. Repertoires were generated with immunoSEQ multiplex PCR, while TCRdb's copy carries only in-frame clones and drops some. This repertoire shows 43,000 or so clones, around 87% found once; its top ten account for 30% to 45%. The CDR3 has 17 residues. Looked up from germline, CDR1 is LGHNA and CDR2 is YNFKEQ. V dropped 0 bases and J dropped 3 bases, with 16 bases sitting between them. The origin of this receptor is an adult with an advanced solid tumor such as melanoma, head and neck, liver or kidney cancer. The J gene is TRBJ2-3, the V gene TRBV4-2; maybe TRBD2 (5 bases). The sample was CD4+ or CD8+ T cells sorted from blood, taken in a trial of the OX40 agonist ivuxolimab. The CDR3 DNA is TGTGCCAGCAGCCAAGAAACGGGGAAACCAACGACAGATACGCAGTATTTT. Protein: CASSQETGKPTTDTQYF.